These 3 T cell receptor beta chains came from one sample sequenced in a study of lymphopenia after photon versus proton radiotherapy. Using immunoSEQ multiplex PCR, the repertoire was profiled, and TCRdb retains in-frame clones only, with some absent. The table lists fewer than 50,000 clones, around 86% of them singletons. The material was peripheral blood, obtained from a patient treated with photon-based radiotherapy. The receptor set was obtained from a man aged 40-49 years with gastric cancer.

This chain joins TRBV27 and TRBJ2-7; D is unclear. Germline CDR1 is MNHEY and CDR2 is SMNVEV (reference sequence). V shed 5 bases and J shed 4 bases, with 18 bases lying between them. The CDR3 is 15 residues long. The DNA of the CDR3 is TGTGCCAGCAGTCCCCTGCACCCTTGGGCTTACGAGCAGTACTTC. This translates into CASSPLHPWAYEQYF.

The rearrangement joins TRBV28 to TRBJ1-6, with D perhaps TRBD1 (6 bases). This CDR3 has 13 residues. V was cut by 5 bases and J by 13 bases, with 15 bases left in between. Germline assignment: CDR1 MDHEN and CDR2 SYDVKM. The CDR3 protein is CASSTSGEAPLHF. CDR3 nucleotides: TGTGCCAGCAGTACCTCAGGGGAGGCCCCCCTCCACTTT. Full variable domain (missing parts from reference TRBV28 and TRBJ1-6): DVKVTQSSRYLVKRTGEKVFLECVQDMDHENMFWYRQDPGLGLRLIYFSYDVKMKEKGDIPEGYSVSREKKERFSLILESASTNQTSMYLCASSTSGEAPLHFGNGTRLTVT.

The chain employs TRBV5-1 and TRBJ2-2; weak D call: TRBD2 (6 bases). Germline CDR1 is SGHRS and CDR2 is YFSETQ. Trimming stripped 2 bases from V and 4 bases from J, with 12 bases between. The length of the CDR3 is 15 residues. The CDR3 protein is CASSFAGRGTGELFF. CDR3 nucleotides: TGCGCCAGCAGCTTTGCGGGAAGAGGCACCGGGGAGCTGTTTTTT.